These 28 T cell receptor beta chains were sequenced from one sample in a study of blood T cell repertoires in COVID-19. Profiled with immunoSEQ multiplex PCR; TCRdb holds only in-frame clones, not every one. Of 50,000 to 65,000 clones listed, roughly 90% are singletons. Material for sequencing was peripheral blood. Receptors were obtained from a man aged 55-75 years with acute or convalescent COVID-19.

The count of this clone is one. The genes are TRBV27 and TRBJ1-5; 9 bases line up with TRBD1. This CDR3 comprises 19 residues. The ends lost 6 bases at V and 0 bases at J; junction bases unmatched: 15. Germline V lookup: CDR1 MNHEY, CDR2 SMNVEV (reference sequence). The DNA for the CDR3 is TGTGCCAGCAGGGAATACGTCGGGACAGGGAGCTTTAGCAATCAGCCCCAGCATTTT. Protein sequence: CASREYVGTGSFSNQPQHF.

Comment on this clone: Its ends do not fully match the called genes, so a read error is possible. The rearrangement uses TRBV7-7 and TRBJ2-7; D is unclear. The CDR3 totals 16 residues. The germline V gene has CDR1 SSHAT and CDR2 FNYEAQ (reference sequence). The DNA for the CDR3 is TGTGCTAGCAGCTCTCCCGGGTTCCTACCCTCCTACGAGCAGTACTTC. Residues: CASSSPGFLPSYEQYF.

This chain connects TRBV29-1 to TRBJ1-5; possible D gene TRBD1, 6 bases. This CDR3 is built from 14 residues. Germline V lookup: CDR1 SQVTM, CDR2 ANQGSEA. V lost 4 bases and J 4 bases, leaving 14 bases between the germline ends. The CDR3 spells CSVVSGGQNQPQHF. The CDR3, as DNA: TGCAGCGTTGTTTCGGGGGGCCAAAATCAGCCCCAGCATTTT.

This sequence joins TRBV27 and TRBJ1-1; no firm D call. V was pared by 10 bases and J by 3 bases, with 18 bases between. CDR1 and CDR2 from the germline V gene are MNHEY and SMNVEV (reference sequence). The CDR3 spans 14 residues. CDR3 sequence (DNA): TGTGCCAACACCCCCCCCACCCAGTACACTGAAGCTTTCTTT. Its translation: CANTPPTQYTEAFF.

This chain connects TRBV21-1 to TRBJ2-4; TRBD1, the table's D call, lacks a check against the DNA. TRBV21-1 is assigned pseudogene status. The CDR3 spans 22 residues. CDR3 region: CASSKGLLSPLPGQLAKNIQYF. DNA of the CDR3: TGTGCCAGCAGCAAAGGACTTTTATCCCCACTCCCGGGACAGTTAGCCAAAAACATTCAGTACTTC.

In its sample, this clone was seen once. The CDR3 nucleotides read TGTGCCAGCAGGAGGGACAGGTTCGATCCCCAGCAGTACTTC. Amino acids: CASRRDRFDPQQYF. The chain joins TRBV2 to TRBJ2-7, with TRBD1 matching over 8 bases. The V gene end was trimmed by 6 bases and the J gene end by 8 bases; junction bases not matched to a gene: 12. Germline CDR1 is SNHLY and CDR2 is FYNNEI. The CDR3 totals 14 residues.

The chain joins TRBV19 to TRBJ2-5, with D perhaps TRBD2 (6 bases). Trimming took off 3 bases at V and 5 bases at J, with 13 bases between the two ends. The CDR3 length is 14 residues. The germline CDR1 and CDR2 sequences are LNHDA and SQIVND (reference sequence). The CDR3 sequence is CASSIGSGGETQYF. The CDR3 DNA is TGTGCCAGTAGTATTGGGTCTGGGGGGGAGACCCAGTACTTC. The whole variable domain, remainder taken from reference TRBV19 and TRBJ2-5, is DGGITQSPKYLFRKEGQNVTLSCEQNLNHDAMYWYRQDPGQGLRLIYYSQIVNDFQKGDIAEGYSVSREKKESFPLTVTSAQKNPTAFYLCASSIGSGGETQYFGPGTRLLVL.

The CDR3, as DNA: TGTGCCAGCAGTTGGGTAGCGGGAACCCCCGGCTCCTACAATGAGCAGTTCTTC. Protein product: CASSWVAGTPGSYNEQFF. This chain joins TRBV6-2 or TRBV6-3 and TRBJ2-1; 8 bases align to TRBD2. CDR1 and CDR2 from the germline V gene are MNHEY and SVGEGT. V shed 4 bases and J 0 bases; nucleotides not matched to a gene: 11. The CDR3 extends over 18 amino acids.

This chain connects TRBV6-2 or TRBV6-3 to TRBJ2-5, with 15 bases that match TRBD2. This CDR3 contains 16 residues. The germline gives CDR1 MNHEY, CDR2 SVGEGT. V was pared by 4 bases and J by 5 bases, with 5 bases of the junction left unmatched. DNA of the CDR3: TGTGCCAGCAGTTCCAGGACTAGCGGGAGGGGGGAGACCCAGTACTTC. It is translated as CASSSRTSGRGETQYF.

The chain recombines TRBV7-3 with TRBJ2-1; a possible D gene is TRBD1 (5 bases). V was trimmed by 3 bases and J by 0 bases, leaving 9 bases between them. The CDR3 sequence is 15 residues long. Germline-derived CDR1 and CDR2 are SGHTA and FQGTGA. The CDR3 DNA is TGTGCCAGCAGCTTGACAGTGAGCTCCTACAATGAGCAGTTCTTC. Residues: CASSLTVSSYNEQFF.

J is TRBJ2-7 and V is TRBV6-5, with a tentative D call TRBD2 (6 bases). Trimming took off 1 base at V and 6 bases at J, with 10 bases between the two ends. CDR1 and CDR2 from the germline V gene are MNHEY and SVGAGI. The CDR3 has 13 residues. Here the CDR3 DNA reads TGTGCCAGCAGTTACTTGAGCGGGCGCGAGCAGTACTTC. This codes for CASSYLSGREQYF.

The chain couples TRBV5-4 to TRBJ1-6; the match to TRBD1 covers 8 bases. The J segment lost 5 bases and the V segment lost 0 bases, leaving 4 bases of the junction unmatched. There are 16 residues in the CDR3. Germline V gives CDR1 SGHNT, CDR2 YYREEE (reference sequence). The CDR3 here is CASSLGTGGDNSPLHF. CDR3 in DNA: TGTGCCAGCAGCTTGGGAACAGGGGGGGATAATTCACCCCTCCACTTT.

The chain combines TRBV19 with TRBJ2-7; D is undetermined. This CDR3 comprises 14 residues. Germline loops: CDR1 LNHDA, CDR2 SQIVND (reference sequence). Trimming took off 4 bases at V and 0 bases at J, with 10 bases between the two ends. CDR3 DNA: TGTGCCAGTAGTAATTCTATGAGCTCCTACGAGCAGTACTTC. Its translation: CASSNSMSSYEQYF.

The chain combines TRBV3-1 (or the pseudogene TRBV3-2) with TRBJ2-2; 9 positions match TRBD1. The germline gives CDR1 LGHDT, CDR2 YNNKEL (reference sequence). This CDR3 has 14 residues. The V gene end was trimmed by 3 bases and the J gene end by 5 bases; junction bases not matched to a gene: 1. As DNA, the CDR3 is TGTGCCAGCAGCCAGGGACAGGGTACCGGGGAGCTGTTTTTT. Translation: CASSQGQGTGELFF.

This chain connects TRBV4-3 to TRBJ1-2; D gene unclear. Germline V gives CDR1 LGHNA, CDR2 YSLEER. V was shortened by 0 bases and J by 4 bases, with 15 bases between the two germline ends. The length of the CDR3 is 16 residues. Here the CDR3 DNA reads TGCGCCAGCAGCCAAGAAATCAACCCACGGGGCTATGGCTACACCTTC. This sequence encodes CASSQEINPRGYGYTF.

The sample holds one count of this clone. This chain joins TRBV7-9 and TRBJ2-5; TRBD1 is a possible D gene (5 bases). The CDR3 runs to 14 residues. The V gene's germline CDR1 is SEHNR and CDR2 FQNEAQ (reference sequence). Trimming pared 1 base from V and 3 bases from J, leaving 9 bases between. CDR3 loop: CASSLGQGEETQYF. CDR3 nucleotides: TGTGCCAGCAGCTTAGGGCAGGGCGAAGAGACCCAGTACTTC.

This chain joins TRBV7-2 and TRBJ2-2; 8 bases align to TRBD2. V gave up 7 bases and J gave up 4 bases; unmatched junction bases: 5. Germline values: CDR1 SGHTA, CDR2 FQGNSA. The CDR3 is 14 amino acids. DNA of the CDR3: TGTGCCAGCATATCAGCGGGGGTCACCGGGGAGCTGTTTTTT. The encoded protein is CASISAGVTGELFF.

The V call is TRBV3-1 (or the pseudogene TRBV3-2), the J call TRBJ1-6, with D tentatively TRBD1 (5 bases). Germline V lookup: CDR1 LGHDT, CDR2 YNNKEL (reference sequence). The CDR3 loop spans 13 amino acids. V dropped 0 bases and J dropped 11 bases, with 8 bases sitting between them. CDR3 in DNA: TGTGCCAGCAGCCAAGATGGAGGGGCACCCCTCCACTTT. This translates into CASSQDGGAPLHF.

The chain couples TRBV19 to TRBJ1-1, with D perhaps TRBD1 (5 bases). The CDR3 loop spans 15 amino acids. Trimming cost V 7 bases and J 1 base, with 16 bases left between them. Germline V gene data show CDR1 as LNHDA and CDR2 as SQIVND (reference sequence). The CDR3 here is CASINGGTSNTEAFF. The CDR3 nucleotides are TGTGCCAGTATCAATGGCGGGACGTCGAACACTGAAGCTTTCTTT.

In its sample, this clone was seen once. The gene calls are TRBV20-1 and TRBJ2-7; 10 bases agree with TRBD1. V was clipped by 3 bases and J by 4 bases; unmatched bases: 9. Germline lookup yields CDR1 DFQATT and CDR2 SNEGSKA (reference sequence). The CDR3 is 15 amino acids. CDR3 sequence: CSASPGGDRGYEQYF. The CDR3 DNA reads TGCAGTGCTAGTCCAGGGGGGGACAGGGGTTACGAGCAGTACTTC.

This chain joins TRBV2 and TRBJ2-2; 9 nucleotides match TRBD2. J lost 7 bases, V lost 4 bases, and 7 bases had no gene match. Germline lookup yields CDR1 SNHLY and CDR2 FYNNEI. This CDR3 has 15 amino acids. Here the CDR3 reads CASSGSSGGLGELFF. As DNA, the CDR3 is TGTGCCAGCAGTGGGTCCAGCGGGGGGCTCGGGGAGCTGTTTTTT.

The J gene is TRBJ2-3, the V gene TRBV12-3 or TRBV12-4; D is ambiguous. The CDR3 consists of 11 residues. V dropped 8 bases and J dropped 3 bases, with 6 bases sitting between them. The CDR3: CASSLTDTQYF. The CDR3 bases are TGTGCCAGCTCTTTAACAGATACGCAGTATTTT.

The chain carries TRBV10-1 and TRBJ2-1; possibly TRBD1 for D (6 bases). The V and J ends lost 0 bases and 10 bases respectively, with 10 bases between them. Looked up from germline, CDR1 is WNHNN and CDR2 is SYGVQD (reference sequence). The CDR3 has 13 residues. The CDR3: CASSESRQGEQFF. The CDR3 DNA reads as TGCGCCAGCAGTGAGTCGCGTCAGGGGGAGCAGTTCTTC.

Written as DNA, the CDR3 is TGCGCCAGCAGCCAAGTAGGAGTTAAGGGGGAGGGCCTCTTCTTC. Its protein is CASSQVGVKGEGLFF. This chain uses TRBV4-1 with TRBJ2-1, with a weak D call TRBD2 (7 bases). V was clipped by 1 base and J by 16 bases, with 23 bases between them. CDR1 and CDR2 (germline): MGHRA, YSYEKL. The CDR3 extends over 15 amino acids.

The rearrangement uses TRBV10-2 and TRBJ2-3; D gene uncertain. The V end was cut by 6 bases, the J end by 0 bases, with 7 bases between. Germline V gives CDR1 WSHSY, CDR2 SAAADI. This CDR3 has 13 amino acids. The CDR3 sequence: CASRSSSTDTQYF. The CDR3 DNA follows: TGCGCCAGCAGATCGTCTAGCACAGATACGCAGTATTTT.

The chain has TRBV6-6 and TRBJ1-2, with 7 nucleotides matching TRBD1. Germline CDR1 MNHNY, CDR2 SVGAGI (reference sequence). The CDR3 loop spans 14 amino acids. V shed 4 bases, J shed 2 bases, and the junction held 4 bases outside the gene matches. The CDR3 bases are TGTGCCAGCAGTTCGCCACAGGGGAACTATGGCTACACCTTC. Its protein is CASSSPQGNYGYTF.

The chain couples TRBV7-9 to TRBJ1-2, with D unresolved. The CDR3 spans 14 residues. The ends were cut back, 3 bases at V and 0 bases at J, with 8 bases in the middle. The germline CDR1 and CDR2 sequences are SEHNR and FQNEAQ (reference sequence). The CDR3 here is CASSFPTTNYGYTF. In nucleotides, the CDR3 is TGTGCCAGCAGCTTTCCCACAACTAACTATGGCTACACCTTC.

The V and J genes are TRBV19 and TRBJ1-1; maybe TRBD1 (5 bases). Germline V gene lookup returns CDR1 LNHDA and CDR2 SQIVND (reference sequence). V lost 5 bases to trimming and J lost 6 bases, with 13 bases between them. This CDR3 is 13 amino acids long. The CDR3 sequence: CASSSWQGSEAFF. CDR3 coding DNA: TGTGCCAGTAGTTCCTGGCAGGGCTCTGAAGCTTTCTTT.